This passage covers 32 T cell receptor beta chains from one sample sequenced in a study of T-cell reconstitution after alpha-beta-depleted transplantation in children (dated by TCRdb to 2016 to 2017). To prepare the library, PCR was applied. The sample was run on an Illumina HiSeq 2500. To normalize quantification of the TCRbeta repertoire, the TCR libraries were built with molecular barcoding that relied on unique molecular identifiers. TCRdb itself trimmed the public reads at Q25 with fastp, ran MiXCR and retained productive beta chains. Duplicate CDR3 protein sequences are folded into a single record with the most common DNA and genes. The sample table records 500,000 to 650,000 distinct CDR3 sequences; 11% of these occur just once. Together, the top ten hold 13% to 15% of the sample. The intended sense of this specimen's treatment or condition label: allogeneic hematopoietic cell transplantation with graft depleted of TCRalphabeta T cells and CD19 B cells.

Sequencing used PBMCs, mostly from graft donor cells, obtained 180 days after TCRalphabeta/CD19-depleted stem cell transplant. These receptors were collected from a female patient aged 2 to 10 who had a stem cell transplant for aplastic anemia, so the T cells may come from the graft donor.

For the CDR3, the DNA is TGTGCCAGCAATCCGATAGCGGGAGGGCCGAGAGAGACCCAGTACTTC. It encodes CASNPIAGGPRETQYF. The gene calls are TRBV7-2 and TRBJ2-5, with TRBD2 matching over 11 bases. The CDR3 runs to 16 residues. CDR1 and CDR2 from the germline V gene are SGHTA and FQGNSA. Germline trimming cut 7 bases from V and 4 bases from J; bases unmatched to any gene: 11.

The V call is TRBV18, the J call TRBJ2-4; 8 bases fit TRBD1. CDR1 is KGHSH and CDR2 is LQKENI in the germline V gene. V shed 4 bases and J 8 bases; nucleotides not matched to a gene: 4. The CDR3 is 13 amino acids. CDR3 loop: CASSRGQGDIQYF. The CDR3 region has the DNA TGTGCCAGCTCACGTGGACAGGGAGACATTCAGTACTTC.

This chain connects TRBV18 to TRBJ2-7; D uncertain. Germline V lookup: CDR1 KGHSH, CDR2 LQKENI. Trimming left V 2 bases short and J 0 bases short, with 8 bases between. The length of the CDR3 is 14 residues. This CDR3 is CASSPGFSSYEQYF. CDR3 DNA: TGTGCCAGCTCACCAGGTTTTAGCTCCTACGAGCAGTACTTC. The variable domain in full, completed from reference TRBV18 and TRBJ2-7, reads NAGVMQNPRHLVRRRGQEARLRCSPMKGHSHVYWYRQLPEEGLKFMVYLQKENIIDESGMPKERFSAEFPKEGPSILRIQQVVRGDSAAYFCASSPGFSSYEQYFGPGTRLTVT.

The chain recombines TRBV20-1 with TRBJ2-5, with 7 nucleotides matching TRBD1. Per the germline V gene, CDR1 is DFQATT and CDR2 is SNEGSKA (reference sequence). The CDR3 length is 15 residues. Trimming cost V 0 bases and J 1 base; bases outside gene matches: 5. The CDR3, as DNA: TGCAGTGCTAGAGATCCGGGACAGCTCCAAGAGACCCAGTACTTC. Its translation is CSARDPGQLQETQYF.

The chain combines TRBV12-3 or TRBV12-4 with TRBJ2-1; 9 positions match TRBD1. CDR3 length: 13 residues. Trimming removed 6 bases from V and 8 bases from J; junction bases left unmatched: 5. The CDR3 DNA reads TGTGCCAGCAGGGGGACAGGGTATCATGAGCAGTTCTTC. This codes for CASRGTGYHEQFF.

The chain links TRBV5-6 to TRBJ1-2; the D is unclear. The CDR3 consists of 15 residues. The V and J ends lost 4 bases and 6 bases respectively, with 19 bases between them. Germline CDR1 reads SGHDT; CDR2 reads YYEEEE. CDR3 nucleotide sequence: TGTGCCAGCAGCCTGGATATGGGGTCCTTCAATGGCTACACCTTC. Encoded protein: CASSLDMGSFNGYTF. Variable domain in full (rest from reference TRBV5-6 and TRBJ1-2): DAGVTQSPTHLIKTRGQQVTLRCSPKSGHDTVSWYQQALGQGPQFIFQYYEEEERQRGNFPDRFSGHQFPNYSSELNVNALLLGDSALYLCASSLDMGSFNGYTFGSGTRLTVV.

This clonotype was recorded once. This chain links TRBV12-3 or TRBV12-4 with TRBJ2-3, with D possibly TRBD2 on 6 matching bases. CDR3 length: 17 amino acids. V lost 5 bases and J lost 1, with 19 bases in between. The CDR3 DNA sequence: TGTGCCAGCAGTGACCTCGCGCTAGCGTCTCGCACAGATACGCAGTATTTT. Its protein is CASSDLALASRTDTQYF.

This clonotype was seen a few times. V gene TRBV7-6 combines with J gene TRBJ1-1; D perhaps matches TRBD1 (6 bases). This CDR3 is 14 amino acids long. The germline V gene has CDR1 SGHVS and CDR2 FNYEAQ. V lost 5 bases and J lost 4, with 14 bases in between. The CDR3 here is CASSPEGGGTEAFF. In nucleotides, the CDR3 is TGTGCCAGCAGCCCCGAGGGGGGAGGCACTGAAGCTTTCTTT.

This clonotype occurred many times. The chain has TRBV5-1 and TRBJ2-1, with D unclear. V lost 0 bases to trimming and J lost 9 bases, with 16 bases between them. In germline, CDR1 is SGHRS, CDR2 YFSETQ. This CDR3 contains 15 residues. This CDR3 reads CASSLVEVPGSEQFF. Written as DNA, the CDR3 is TGCGCCAGCAGCTTGGTAGAGGTCCCCGGGTCTGAGCAGTTCTTC.

The chain carries TRBV10-3 and TRBJ2-7; D uncertain. Germline lookup yields CDR1 ENHRY and CDR2 SYGVKD. The CDR3 has 13 amino acids. The germline V and J ends were trimmed by 4 bases and 1 base, with 8 bases remaining between them. The CDR3 region is CAISGGRSYEQYF. The CDR3 nucleotides read TGTGCCATCAGTGGAGGTCGGTCCTACGAGCAGTACTTC.

A single count supports this clonotype. CDR3 bases: TGTGCCAGCAGCGGCGGCGGAGGGACCGGGGAGCTGTTTTTT. Translating it yields CASSGGGGTGELFF. The chain combines TRBV7-9 with TRBJ2-2; maybe TRBD2 (6 bases). With 5 bases removed from V and 5 bases from J, the gap between germline ends came to 12 bases. The CDR3 loop spans 14 amino acids. In germline, CDR1 is SEHNR, CDR2 FQNEAQ (reference sequence).

The CDR3 DNA reads TGCAGTGCTCAGCGGACTAGCGGCGAGCAGTACGTC. It yields the protein CSAQRTSGEQYV. The rearrangement joins TRBV20-1 to TRBJ2-7; TRBD2 agrees at 10 bases. Unmatched junction bases numbered 4, after V lost 5 bases and J lost 6 bases. CDR3 length: 12 residues. Germline CDR1 reads DFQATT; CDR2 reads SNEGSKA (reference sequence).

For this clonotype: Being one base from a much bigger clone, this may be a read error. This chain uses TRBV2 with TRBJ2-2; 9 bases align to TRBD2. The CDR3 consists of 17 residues. Germline lookup yields CDR1 SNHLY and CDR2 FYNNEI. Here the CDR3 DNA reads TGTGCCACCAGTTCCGGACTAGCGTTTTGGAACACCGGGGAGCTGTTTTTT. Its protein product is CATSSGLAFWNTGELFF. The full variable domain, its missing parts supplied by reference TRBV2 and TRBJ2-2, is EPEVTQTPSHQVTQMGQEVILRCVPISNHLYFYWYRQILGQKVEFLVSFYNNEISEKSEIFDDQFSVERPDGSNFTLKIRSTKLEDSAMYFCATSSGLAFWNTGELFFGEGSRLTVL.

This sequence joins TRBV27 and TRBJ2-6; D uncertain. V lost 3 bases and J lost 3, with 3 bases in between. Germline assignment: CDR1 MNHEY and CDR2 SMNVEV (reference sequence). CDR3 length: 13 residues. The CDR3 reads CASSFGGANVLTF. The CDR3, as DNA: TGTGCCAGCAGTTTTGGTGGGGCCAACGTCCTGACTTTC.

The chain joins TRBV4-3 to TRBJ1-6, with D maybe TRBD1 (5 bases). CDR3 length: 17 residues. Germline V gives CDR1 LGHNA, CDR2 YSLEER. Trimming removed 2 bases at V and 9 bases at J, with 20 bases between. CDR3 in DNA: TGCGCCAGCAGCCAATTCCCGCAGGGCCGATATGGTTCACCCCTCCACTTT. Its protein is CASSQFPQGRYGSPLHF.

The chain carries TRBV19 and TRBJ2-1, with 9 bases that match TRBD2. This CDR3 has 15 residues. With V trimmed by 10 bases and J by 6 bases, 13 bases remained unmatched. Germline CDR1 LNHDA, CDR2 SQIVND (reference sequence). The DNA for the CDR3 is TGTGCCACCACGTCCACCGGACTAGCGACCAATGAGCAGTTCTTC. As protein: CATTSTGLATNEQFF. The full variable domain, its missing parts supplied by reference TRBV19 and TRBJ2-1, is DGGITQSPKYLFRKEGQNVTLSCEQNLNHDAMYWYRQDPGQGLRLIYYSQIVNDFQKGDIAEGYSVSREKKESFPLTVTSAQKNPTAFYLCATTSTGLATNEQFFGPGTRLTVL.

The V call is TRBV7-6, the J call TRBJ2-5; 10 nucleotides align to TRBD2. The length of the CDR3 is 16 residues. The germline V gene has CDR1 SGHVS and CDR2 FNYEAQ. The V gene end was trimmed by 4 bases and the J gene end by 1 base; junction bases not matched to a gene: 6. DNA for the CDR3: TGTGCCAGCAGCTCCCTTCTAGCGGGAGCCCAAGAGACCCAGTACTTC. Translating gives CASSSLLAGAQETQYF.

J is TRBJ2-1 and V is TRBV29-1; 8 nucleotides align to TRBD1. The CDR3 is made up of 13 amino acids. Losses at the gene ends were 7 bases for V and 8 bases for J; bases not matched to a gene: 10. Germline CDR1 and CDR2: SQVTM and ANQGSEA. The DNA for the CDR3 is TGCAGCGACACGGACAGGGTGAGGCATGAGCAGTTCTTC. This translates into CSDTDRVRHEQFF.

This clonotype came up a few times. The chain employs TRBV7-9 and TRBJ2-3; 11 bases line up with TRBD1. CDR1 SEHNR and CDR2 FQNEAQ come from the germline V gene (reference sequence). The length of the CDR3 is 15 residues. With V trimmed by 4 bases and J by 6 bases, 6 bases remained unmatched. The CDR3 region is CASSSRTGGSDTQYF. Written as DNA, the CDR3 is TGTGCCAGCAGCTCTAGGACAGGGGGCTCGGATACGCAGTATTTT.

This clonotype appeared a few times. The chain has TRBV24-1 and TRBJ2-5, with 13 nucleotides matching TRBD2. Per germline, CDR1 KGHDR and CDR2 SFDVKD. J gave up 0 bases and V 3 bases, and 3 bases lay outside the gene matches. This CDR3 comprises 17 residues. The CDR3 nucleotides are TGTGCCACCAGTGATCCCGGGACTAGCGGGAACCAAGAGACCCAGTACTTC. Residues: CATSDPGTSGNQETQYF.

The sample holds a few counts of this clonotype. J is TRBJ2-5 and V is TRBV20-1; D is possibly TRBD1 or TRBD2 (5 bases each). This CDR3 is built from 14 residues. Germline assignment: CDR1 DFQATT and CDR2 SNEGSKA (reference sequence). Trimming cost V 1 base and J 4 bases, with 13 bases left between them. The CDR3 protein is CSARVGAGGETQYF. Written as DNA, the CDR3 is TGCAGTGCTAGAGTAGGGGCTGGGGGAGAGACCCAGTACTTC.

This clonotype showed up just a few times. The chain carries TRBV6-2 or TRBV6-3 and TRBJ2-1, with D tentatively TRBD2 (6 bases). Trimming shortened V by 6 bases and J by 7 bases, and 19 bases separated the two germline ends. The CDR3 extends over 15 amino acids. The germline gives CDR1 MNHEY, CDR2 SVGEGT. Here the CDR3 reads CASRPLAFGGNEQFF. CDR3 bases: TGTGCCAGCAGGCCACTAGCCTTCGGAGGGAATGAGCAGTTCTTC.

The chain links TRBV15 to TRBJ2-5, with a tentative D call TRBD2 (5 bases). V was cut by 1 base and J by 2 bases, with 14 bases left in between. This CDR3 is 16 amino acids long. CDR1 and CDR2 (germline): LNHNV, YYDKDF (reference sequence). In nucleotides, the CDR3 is TGTGCCACCAGCAGAGTTAGGTTAGGGAGTCAAGAGACCCAGTACTTC. It yields the protein CATSRVRLGSQETQYF.

This chain links TRBV4-3 with TRBJ2-1; D is ambiguous. CDR1 and CDR2 (germline): LGHNA, YSLEER. The CDR3 loop spans 15 amino acids. V was pared by 0 bases and J by 0 bases, with 6 bases between. CDR3 DNA sequence: TGCGCCAGCAGCCAAGAGACTGACTCCTACAATGAGCAGTTCTTC. Its translation is CASSQETDSYNEQFF.

This clonotype came up a few times. CDR3 loop: CASSVAPFLDISTDTQYF. CDR3 nucleotide sequence: TGTGCCAGCAGCGTAGCTCCGTTTCTCGACATCAGCACAGATACGCAGTATTTT. This chain connects TRBV9 to TRBJ2-3, with unresolved D. Germline-derived CDR1 and CDR2 are SGDLS and YYNGEE. V gave up 0 bases and J gave up 0 bases, with 17 bases separating them. This CDR3 spans 18 amino acids. Looking up the rest from reference TRBV9 and TRBJ2-3 gives the full variable domain: DSGVTQTPKHLITATGQRVTLRCSPRSGDLSVYWYQQSLDQGLQFLIQYYNGEERAKGNILERFSAQQFPDLHSELNLSSLELGDSALYFCASSVAPFLDISTDTQYFGPGTRLTVL.

Of note for this clonotype: Mismatch with germline at one junction end may stem from a read error. The chain combines TRBV24-1 with TRBJ2-1, with D perhaps being TRBD1 or TRBD2 (6 bases each). Germline V gene sequence: CDR1 KGHDR, CDR2 SFDVKD. This CDR3 is 16 amino acids long. The CDR3 DNA reads as TGTGCCACCAGTGACTTAGTGGGGGGCGGCTACGATGAGCAGTTCTTC. Protein: CATSDLVGGGYDEQFF.

The chain links TRBV12-3 or TRBV12-4 to TRBJ2-3, with TRBD1 matching 7 bases. CDR3 length equals 14 residues. The V and J ends lost 4 bases and 4 bases, in that order; junction bases with no gene match: 5. The CDR3 coding sequence is TGTGCCAGCAGTTCATCACAGGGGCCAGATACGCAGTATTTT. Translation gives CASSSSQGPDTQYF.

This clonotype was detected many times. The rearrangement links TRBV27 to TRBJ2-5; D is unclear. This CDR3 spans 16 amino acids. V lost 2 bases, J lost 3 bases, and 16 bases lay in between. Germline loops: CDR1 MNHEY, CDR2 SMNVEV (reference sequence). Here the CDR3 reads CASSLGPWVTEETQYF. In nucleotides, the CDR3 is TGTGCCAGCAGTTTAGGCCCCTGGGTCACGGAAGAGACCCAGTACTTC.

J is TRBJ2-3 and V is TRBV5-1, with unresolved D. The germline CDR1 and CDR2 sequences are SGHRS and YFSETQ. This CDR3 comprises 11 residues. V was clipped by 4 bases and J by 3 bases, with 3 bases between them. This chain's CDR3 is CASSETDTQYF. CDR3 DNA: TGCGCCAGCAGCGAGACAGATACGCAGTATTTT. The full variable domain, rest sourced from reference TRBV5-1 and TRBJ2-3, is KAGVTQTPRYLIKTRGQQVTLSCSPISGHRSVSWYQQTPGQGLQFLFEYFSETQRNKGNFPGRFSGRQFSNSRSEMNVSTLELGDSALYLCASSETDTQYFGPGTRLTVL.

The V and J genes are TRBV28 and TRBJ2-1, with a tentative D call TRBD1 (6 bases). V lost 4 bases, J lost 2 bases, and 18 bases lay in between. Germline CDR1 and CDR2: MDHEN and SYDVKM. CDR3 size: 17 residues. CDR3 sequence reads: CASSWDMFPVPYNEQFF. CDR3 bases: TGTGCCAGCAGTTGGGACATGTTTCCGGTCCCCTACAATGAGCAGTTCTTC.

V is TRBV27 and J is TRBJ1-2, with a weak D call TRBD1 (5 bases). Trimming removed 5 bases from V and 3 bases from J, with 28 bases in between. The CDR3 runs to 19 residues. Germline assignment: CDR1 MNHEY and CDR2 SMNVEV (reference sequence). CDR3 nucleotides: TGTGCCAGCAGTATCATATATACCCCTCACTCCGGGACGGACTATGGCTACACCTTC. The encoded protein is CASSIIYTPHSGTDYGYTF.

This clonotype appeared a few times. V gene TRBV5-1 combines with J gene TRBJ2-4, with D perhaps matching TRBD1 (7 bases). V dropped 6 bases and J dropped 6 bases, with 19 bases sitting between them. The germline gives CDR1 SGHRS, CDR2 YFSETQ. The CDR3 is 15 amino acids. CDR3 sequence: CASTEGLRDRNIQYF. DNA of the CDR3: TGCGCCAGCACGGAGGGCTTGCGGGACAGAAACATTCAGTACTTC. Using reference TRBV5-1 and TRBJ2-4 for the parts outside the CDR3, the full variable domain is KAGVTQTPRYLIKTRGQQVTLSCSPISGHRSVSWYQQTPGQGLQFLFEYFSETQRNKGNFPGRFSGRQFSNSRSEMNVSTLELGDSALYLCASTEGLRDRNIQYFGAGTRLSVL.